What follows is one T cell receptor (beta chain) and its context. In the original workflow: For nucleated cells, counts were estimated from reference gene primer amplification. Generated by immunoSEQ multiplex PCR, the TCRdb table keeps only in-frame clones and is missing some. D and trimming come from the DNA, and the V and J calls and clone size come from that table. The sample includes roughly 250,000 clones, roughly 87% of them seen just once. This entry is derived from a study of blood T cell repertoires in COVID-19. The wider study: The origin of the acute and convalescent COVID-19 samples was the United States, Italy and Spain. The cDNA or gDNA used as material had been derived from T cells, B-cell-depleted T cells, or PBMCs.

The V end lost 7 bases, the J end lost 3 bases, and 9 bases lay between the germline ends. There are 11 residues in the CDR3. The V gene's germline CDR1 is DFQATT and CDR2 SNEGSKA (reference sequence). The sample taken for sequencing was peripheral blood. The sequence derives from a man between 60 and 75 years old who had recovered from COVID-19. The chain employs TRBV20-1 and TRBJ1-2; D remains ambiguous. CDR3 amino acids: CSGSSDYGYTF. In nucleotides, the CDR3 is TGCAGTGGGTCCTCGGACTATGGCTACACCTTC.